Listed below are T cell receptor beta chains from one sample, sequenced in a study of T cell repertoires in cytomegalovirus infection. TCRdb re-derived calls from the reads in MiXCR, one entry per CDR3 protein. The table has 450,000 to 650,000 distinct CDR3 sequences, 26% seen once. The sequenced sample was PBMCs. These receptors all come from a human donor in good health (CMV status not recorded). Some clones in this sample may be carry-over from other donors' samples. The CDR3 runs from the conserved cysteine through the conserved F or W. Each record gives: clone size, V gene, CDR3 protein. Expanded clones get a size class; other rows say once, few or many, or leave the size out.

many	TRBV7-8	CASSSRRAETQYF
-	TRBV7-2	CASSPRGDEKLFF
few	TRBV9	CASSVAPDRALPGNTIYF
-	TRBV19	CASSIGQGHNEQFF
-	TRBV6-5	CASSYGPDAGLLNTEAFF
few	TRBV2	CASPVGPYGYTF
-	TRBV20-1	CSARADTQYF
-	TRBV12-3/TRBV12-4	CASSRTGGLAIF
many	TRBV6-1	CASTGWSSYNEQFF
few	TRBV12-3/TRBV12-4	CASRSHTSGNTGELFF
-	TRBV29-1	CSVVISGSAGNQPQHF
-	TRBV4-1	CASSPNRGSSGYTF
-	TRBV7-8	CASSLDRGLAGGLDTQYF
-	TRBV5-6	CASSRQEYYGYTF
-	TRBV6-6	CASSDAGRSLTMLEFF
many	TRBV6-2/TRBV6-3	CASSSRTGRIREKLFF
few	TRBV30	CAGTRGGSGETQYF
many	TRBV12-3/TRBV12-4	CASSSSAGEKLFF
-	TRBV9	CASSVGAGLGTGELFF
-	TRBV7-2	CASRQGAGQETQYF
-	TRBV7-2	CASSFLPRGTGVGETQYF
-	TRBV6-1	CASSRTLETLAKNIQYF
-	TRBV6-2/TRBV6-3	CASSPRAVYNEQFF
-	TRBV29-1	CSVINRDLSSYEQYF
-	TRBV5-1	CASSDPGGQTEAFF
-	TRBV20-1	CSARDEFGEDFQPQHF
-	TRBV4-1	CASSQMSSIPLDEQFF
few	TRBV7-9	CASSLQQGSTGNTIYF
few	TRBV7-2	CASSQQGTNEKLFF
-	TRBV20-1	CSAKAGMVRNEQFF
-	TRBV5-1	CASSPSGGRAYEQYF
-	TRBV5-6	CASTEGFSGANVLTF
many	TRBV7-2	CASSSSLVGSLGEQFF
once	TRBV12-5	CASGFLTALNSYNEQFF
-	TRBV10-3	CAISVAGDTQYF
-	TRBV12-3/TRBV12-4	CASSFSGEETQYF
-	TRBV5-1	CASSLAVLAGGTAQYF
-	TRBV18	CASSPPGTGVHEQYF
-	TRBV6-5	CASSYSRRRRGILMNTEAFF
-	TRBV18	CASSPVTSGYNEQFF
-	TRBV7-2	CASSFQTGAEGGYTF
-	TRBV7-6	CASSLEASGQETQYF
many	TRBV7-2	CASSPSGSRSYEQYF
many	TRBV7-9	CASSFVRGGEAFF
-	TRBV19	CASSIYGTGTGELFF